These 15 T cell receptor beta chains were all obtained from the same sample, sequenced in a study of shared clonotypes between healthy human individuals. Produced via immunoSEQ multiplex PCR; TCRdb's table is partial and in-frame only. Among 2.5 million or so clones listed, approximately 92% were seen once. The sequencing input was naive CD4+ T cells sorted from blood. The subset is: CD45RA+ positively selected. Every receptor here comes from a man aged 18 to 35 in good health.

The rearrangement uses TRBV5-1 and TRBJ2-2; 9 positions agree with TRBD1. The V gene end was trimmed by 1 base and the J gene end by 3 bases; junction bases not matched to a gene: 1. Germline CDR1 and CDR2: SGHRS and YFSETQ. This CDR3 is built from 15 residues. The CDR3 nucleotides are TGCGCCAGCAGCTTGTGGGACAGGGACACCGGGGAGCTGTTTTTT. Amino acids: CASSLWDRDTGELFF.

The chain carries TRBV19 and TRBJ2-2; D may be TRBD2 (6 bases). V shed 4 bases and J shed 3 bases, with 12 bases lying between them. The V gene's germline CDR1 is LNHDA and CDR2 SQIVND (reference sequence). There are 15 residues in the CDR3. CDR3 sequence: CASSTAGRHTGELFF. For the CDR3, the DNA is TGTGCCAGTAGTACGGCAGGGAGGCACACCGGGGAGCTGTTTTTT.

This clone has more than one count but fewer than ten. The chain uses TRBV10-3 and TRBJ2-3, with D unresolved. This CDR3 region has 11 residues. Trimming stripped 6 bases from V and 2 bases from J, with 3 bases between. The germline V gene has CDR1 ENHRY and CDR2 SYGVKD. The CDR3 region has the DNA TGTGCCATCAGGGTCACAGATACGCAGTATTTT. Encoded protein: CAIRVTDTQYF.

The chain has TRBV5-1 and TRBJ1-1; D unclear. This CDR3 spans 14 amino acids. Trimming left V 0 bases short and J 3 bases short, with 9 bases between. From germline, CDR1 is SGHRS and CDR2 YFSETQ. CDR3 in amino acids: CASSLDGTYTEAFF. CDR3 sequence (DNA): TGCGCCAGCAGCTTGGATGGTACCTACACTGAAGCTTTCTTT.

The gene calls are TRBV7-9 and TRBJ2-7, with a possible D match to TRBD2 (5 bases). Germline lookup yields CDR1 SEHNR and CDR2 FQNEAQ (reference sequence). CDR3 length: 13 amino acids. The V end lost 5 bases, the J end lost 5 bases, and 13 bases lay between the germline ends. Here the CDR3 reads CASSGLARDEQYF. CDR3 DNA: TGTGCCAGCAGCGGTCTAGCTCGGGACGAGCAGTACTTC. The variable domain in full, with the rest retrieved from reference TRBV7-9 and TRBJ2-7, is DTGVSQNPRHKITKRGQNVTFRCDPISEHNRLYWYRQTLGQGPEFLTYFQNEAQLEKSRLLSDRFSAERPKGSFSTLEIQRTEQGDSAMYLCASSGLARDEQYFGPGTRLTVT.

About this clone: The sample has other DNA sequences that encode this CDR3 too. The rearrangement links TRBV6-5 to TRBJ2-5, with unresolved D. Trimming pared 6 bases from V and 3 bases from J, leaving 11 bases between. This CDR3 region has 13 residues. Germline V lookup: CDR1 MNHEY, CDR2 SVGAGI. The CDR3 sequence is CASSRDSKETQYF. CDR3 bases: TGTGCCAGCAGCCGAGACTCCAAAGAGACCCAGTACTTC.

The genes are TRBV16 and TRBJ1-2, with D unresolved. CDR3 length: 14 residues. CDR1 KGHSY and CDR2 FQNENV come from the germline V gene. Trimming took off 0 bases at V and 7 bases at J, with 12 bases between the two ends. The CDR3 coding sequence is TGTGCCAGCAGCCAATCCCACAGTAAGGGTGGCTACACCTTC. This translates into CASSQSHSKGGYTF.

The chain uses TRBV30 and TRBJ2-2, with a weak D call TRBD1 (6 bases). The CDR3 has 14 amino acids. CDR1 is GTSNPN, CDR2 SVGIG, per germline (reference sequence). Trimming left V 4 bases short and J 2 bases short, with 11 bases between. The CDR3, as DNA: TGTGCCTGGACGACAGGCCCTAACACCGGGGAGCTGTTTTTT. Its protein is CAWTTGPNTGELFF.

This clone has a single count. The sample contains more than one DNA sequence encoding this CDR3. The rearrangement links TRBV18 to TRBJ2-5; D not certain. V shed 1 base and J shed 5 bases, with 5 bases lying between them. The CDR3 is 12 amino acids. Germline loops: CDR1 KGHSH, CDR2 LQKENI. The CDR3 here is CASSPLGETQYF. CDR3 sequence (DNA): TGTGCCAGCTCACCACTCGGGGAGACCCAGTACTTC.

Comment on this clone: The same CDR3 is also encoded by other DNA sequences in this sample. The chain carries TRBV7-2 and TRBJ1-4; 7 bases agree with TRBD1. Germline V CDR1 and CDR2: SGHTA, FQGNSA. The CDR3 has 15 residues. The V and J ends lost 0 bases and 4 bases, in that order; junction bases with no gene match: 2. Written as DNA, the CDR3 is TGTGCCAGCAGCTTAGCCGGGACAGTTAATGAAAAACTGTTTTTT. Encoded protein: CASSLAGTVNEKLFF.

V is TRBV7-8 and J is TRBJ1-1, with 8 bases fitting TRBD1. The trim removed 4 bases at V and 4 bases at J, leaving 8 bases unmatched. CDR3 size: 15 residues. Per the germline V gene, CDR1 is SGHVS and CDR2 is FQNEAQ. The CDR3 nucleotides read TGTGCCAGCAGCTCAAGGGGACAGGTGGGCACTGAAGCTTTCTTT. Translating gives CASSSRGQVGTEAFF.

The gene calls are TRBV5-6 and TRBJ2-6; tentatively, D is TRBD1 or TRBD2 (6 bases each). Germline V gene sequence: CDR1 SGHDT, CDR2 YYEEEE. The CDR3 is 17 amino acids. Trimming cost V 3 bases and J 2 bases, with 15 bases left between them. The CDR3 loop is CASSSLGRGPGANVLTF. CDR3 DNA sequence: TGTGCCAGCAGCTCCCTGGGCCGGGGGCCTGGGGCCAACGTCCTGACTTTC.

On this clone: Other DNA sequences within the sample encode an identical CDR3. The chain carries TRBV6-5 and TRBJ2-7, with D uncertain. The CDR3 is 13 amino acids. Germline CDR1 is MNHEY and CDR2 is SVGAGI. V lost 2 bases, J lost 0 bases, and 5 bases lay in between. The DNA of the CDR3 is TGTGCCAGCAGTTACGACCGCTCCTACGAGCAGTACTTC. Residues: CASSYDRSYEQYF.

The DNA for the CDR3 is TGTGCCAGCAGCTCCCGACAGGGCACTAATGAGCAGTTCTTC. Its protein is CASSSRQGTNEQFF. The chain links TRBV7-3 to TRBJ2-1; 7 nucleotides align to TRBD1. With V trimmed by 4 bases and J by 7 bases, 7 bases remained unmatched. The CDR3 contains 14 residues. Germline V gene data show CDR1 as SGHTA and CDR2 as FQGTGA. Filled out from reference TRBV7-3 and TRBJ2-1, the complete variable domain reads GAGVSQTPSNKVTEKGKYVELRCDPISGHTALYWYRQSLGQGPEFLIYFQGTGAADDSGLPNDRFFAVRPEGSVSTLKIQRTERGDSAVYLCASSSRQGTNEQFFGPGTRLTVL.

The chain recombines TRBV19 with TRBJ1-2; D call uncertain. The CDR3 covers 14 residues. Trimming pared 0 bases from V and 9 bases from J, leaving 14 bases between. The germline gives CDR1 LNHDA, CDR2 SQIVND (reference sequence). CDR3: CASSIDRQMFSYTF. The CDR3 region has the DNA TGTGCCAGTAGTATAGATCGCCAGATGTTCAGCTACACCTTC.